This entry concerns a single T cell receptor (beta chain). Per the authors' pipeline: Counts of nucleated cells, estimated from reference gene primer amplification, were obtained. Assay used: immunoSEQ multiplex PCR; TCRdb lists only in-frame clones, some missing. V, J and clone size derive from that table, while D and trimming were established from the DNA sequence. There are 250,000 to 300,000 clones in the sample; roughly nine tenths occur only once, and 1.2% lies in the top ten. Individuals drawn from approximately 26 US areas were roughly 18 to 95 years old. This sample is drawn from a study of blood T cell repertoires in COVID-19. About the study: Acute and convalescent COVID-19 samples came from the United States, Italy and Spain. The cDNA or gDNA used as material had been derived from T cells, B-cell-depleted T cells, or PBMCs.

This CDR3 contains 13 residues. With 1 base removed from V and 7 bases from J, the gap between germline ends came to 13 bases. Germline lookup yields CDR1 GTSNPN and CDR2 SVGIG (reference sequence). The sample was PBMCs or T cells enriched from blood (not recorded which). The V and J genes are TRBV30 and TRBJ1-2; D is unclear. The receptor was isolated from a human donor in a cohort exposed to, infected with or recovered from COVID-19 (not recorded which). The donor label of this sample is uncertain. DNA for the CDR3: TGTGCCTGGAGTGAAGGAGGCGGTGTTGGCTACACCTTC. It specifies CAWSEGGGVGYTF.